This T cell receptor beta chain was captured by sequencing in a study of PD-L1 blockade in urothelial cancer. A spike-in of synthetic TCR analog templates was added to each PCR. TCRdb keeps only in-frame clones here, not all; method: immunoSEQ multiplex PCR. The table records fewer than 100,000 clones, just under 85% of them present only once. The CDR3 extends over 16 amino acids. The J segment lost 4 bases and the V segment lost 6 bases, leaving 13 bases of the junction unmatched. Germline V CDR1 and CDR2: SGHTA, FQGNSA. Stated time point: pretreatment peripheral blood. Urothelial carcinoma in patients was locally advanced or metastatic.

The receptor's source is a man aged 35 to 55 with urothelial cancer. Material: PBMCs, obtained around atezolizumab (anti-PD-L1) treatment. The chain links TRBV7-2 to TRBJ1-2; 8 bases are a match to TRBD1. Here the CDR3 reads CASRLTPGQAVYGYTF. Here the CDR3 DNA reads TGTGCCAGCAGACTTACCCCGGGACAGGCGGTCTATGGCTACACCTTC.